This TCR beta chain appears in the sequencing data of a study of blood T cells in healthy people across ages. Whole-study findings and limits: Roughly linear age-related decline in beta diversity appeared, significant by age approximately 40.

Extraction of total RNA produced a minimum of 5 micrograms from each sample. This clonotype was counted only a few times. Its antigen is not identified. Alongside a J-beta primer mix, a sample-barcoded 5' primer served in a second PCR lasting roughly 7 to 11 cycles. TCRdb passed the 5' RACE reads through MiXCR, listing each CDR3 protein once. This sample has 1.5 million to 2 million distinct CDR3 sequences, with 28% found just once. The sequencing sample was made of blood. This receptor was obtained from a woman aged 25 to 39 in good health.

CDR3 DNA sequence: TGTGCCAGCAGCTGGTCCGGGAACACAGATACGCAGTATTTT. Protein: CASSWSGNTDTQYF. This chain connects TRBV5-6 to TRBJ2-3, with D tentatively TRBD2 (5 bases). The CDR3 consists of 14 residues. Trimming stripped 3 bases from V and 2 bases from J, with 10 bases between. Germline V gene data show CDR1 as SGHDT and CDR2 as YYEEEE.